Below, 17 T cell receptor beta chains from the same sample are listed, as sequenced in a study of identical twins. TCRdb re-derived calls from the 5' RACE reads in MiXCR, one entry per CDR3 protein. The sample holds 500,000 to 700,000 distinct CDR3 sequences, just over 7% seen once. This sample also appeared in a second study, on yellow fever vaccine responses in identical twins.

The sequencing sample was made of PBMCs. Receptors originate from a young woman in good health.

For the CDR3, the DNA is TGTGCCAGCAAAGGATACTTATCGGACAGCTCCTACGAGCAGTACTTC. Translated, it gives CASKGYLSDSSYEQYF. This chain links TRBV2 with TRBJ2-7; D may be TRBD1 (6 bases). The V end was cut by 7 bases, the J end by 0 bases, with 19 bases between. CDR1 is SNHLY, CDR2 FYNNEI, per germline. The CDR3 is 16 amino acids. Variable domain in full (rest from reference TRBV2 and TRBJ2-7): EPEVTQTPSHQVTQMGQEVILRCVPISNHLYFYWYRQILGQKVEFLVSFYNNEISEKSEIFDDQFSVERPDGSNFTLKIRSTKLEDSAMYFCASKGYLSDSSYEQYFGPGTRLTVT.

V usage is TRBV12-5 and J usage is TRBJ2-2; the D gene is possibly TRBD2 (5 bases). Germline V gene data show CDR1 as LGHNT and CDR2 as FRNRAP. The V end lost 6 bases, the J end lost 2 bases, and 16 bases lay between the germline ends. The CDR3 consists of 16 residues. CDR3 region: CASGLSEGLNTGELFF. In DNA form, the CDR3 reads TGTGCTAGTGGCCTTTCTGAGGGCCTCAACACCGGGGAGCTGTTTTTT.

Ten or more counts support this clonotype. The V call is TRBV12-3 or TRBV12-4, the J call TRBJ2-2, with D perhaps TRBD1 (6 bases). This CDR3 contains 14 residues. Trimming stripped 1 base from V and 6 bases from J, with 9 bases between. DNA for the CDR3: TGTGCCAGCAGTTTAGGACAGGTGGCCGGGGAGCTGTTTTTT. Amino acid sequence: CASSLGQVAGELFF.

The V and J genes are TRBV4-1 and TRBJ2-7; TRBD2 is a possible D gene (6 bases). This CDR3 has 16 amino acids. The germline V and J ends were trimmed by 0 bases and 4 bases, with 16 bases remaining between them. Germline V CDR1 and CDR2: MGHRA, YSYEKL. The CDR3 nucleotides read TGCGCCAGCAGCCAAGAGTATCGGCTGGGGAGGTACGAGCAGTACGTC. Residues: CASSQEYRLGRYEQYV.

This clonotype was counted only a few times. V usage is TRBV5-1 and J usage is TRBJ2-1; perhaps TRBD2 as D (6 bases). The V end was cut by 4 bases, the J end by 4 bases, with 15 bases between. The CDR3 length is 15 residues. The germline CDR1 and CDR2 sequences are SGHRS and YFSETQ. The CDR3 DNA sequence: TGCGCCAGCAGCATCGTAGCGGCGGGGTACAATGAGCAGTTCTTC. Translation gives CASSIVAAGYNEQFF. The full variable domain, in which reference TRBV5-1 and TRBJ2-1 provide the parts outside the CDR3, is KAGVTQTPRYLIKTRGQQVTLSCSPISGHRSVSWYQQTPGQGLQFLFEYFSETQRNKGNFPGRFSGRQFSNSRSEMNVSTLELGDSALYLCASSIVAAGYNEQFFGPGTRLTVL.

This clonotype was picked up a small number of times. The V gene is TRBV9, the J gene TRBJ2-1; tentatively, D is TRBD2 (5 bases). The V gene's germline CDR1 is SGDLS and CDR2 YYNGEE. V lost 4 bases and J lost 3, with 17 bases in between. This CDR3 region has 16 residues. DNA of the CDR3: TGTGCCAGCAGCACTTGGACTCCAAGTTACTACAATGAGCAGTTCTTC. Amino acids: CASSTWTPSYYNEQFF.

This clonotype was detected only a few times. The chain employs TRBV27 and TRBJ1-5; no clear D. Trimming pared 1 base from V and 5 bases from J, leaving 12 bases between. Germline V gene sequence: CDR1 MNHEY, CDR2 SMNVEV (reference sequence). The CDR3 is made up of 15 amino acids. The CDR3 DNA follows: TGTGCCAGCAGTTTATGGGGTGCCCCCTATCAGCCCCAGCATTTT. It translates to CASSLWGAPYQPQHF.

This clonotype has just a few counts. The genes are TRBV20-1 and TRBJ1-1; D is ambiguous. With 3 bases removed from V and 0 bases from J, the gap between germline ends came to 8 bases. This CDR3 comprises 13 residues. Germline values: CDR1 DFQATT, CDR2 SNEGSKA (reference sequence). The CDR3 DNA reads as TGCAGTGCTAGCTCCAGCATGAACACTGAAGCTTTCTTT. Translated, it gives CSASSSMNTEAFF.

This clonotype has a handful of counts. This chain uses TRBV20-1 with TRBJ2-1, with 7 nucleotides matching TRBD2. There are 15 residues in the CDR3. Losses at the gene ends were 1 base for V and 0 bases for J; bases not matched to a gene: 3. Germline lookup yields CDR1 DFQATT and CDR2 SNEGSKA (reference sequence). The CDR3 DNA reads TGCAGTGCTAGAGTTCCTAGCGGCTCCTACAATGAGCAGTTCTTC. Amino acids: CSARVPSGSYNEQFF.

The chain links TRBV7-2 to TRBJ1-3; D perhaps matches TRBD1 (5 bases). V lost 2 bases to trimming and J lost 0 bases, with 11 bases between them. Germline CDR1 SGHTA, CDR2 FQGNSA. This CDR3 comprises 16 residues. CDR3 sequence: CASSLLGTLSGNTIYF. The CDR3 DNA reads TGTGCCAGCAGCTTACTGGGGACCCTCTCTGGAAACACCATATATTTT.

The J gene is TRBJ1-1, the V gene TRBV12-3 or TRBV12-4, with a possible D match to TRBD1 (6 bases). This CDR3 is built from 15 residues. Trimming removed 6 bases at V and 4 bases at J, with 18 bases between. The CDR3 sequence: CASREHSGVSTEAFF. The CDR3, as DNA: TGTGCCAGCAGGGAACACTCAGGGGTAAGCACTGAAGCTTTCTTT.

This clonotype was seen at least ten times. V usage is TRBV20-1 and J usage is TRBJ2-1, with D tentatively TRBD1 (5 bases). Trimming cost V 6 bases and J 0 bases, with 18 bases left between them. This CDR3 region has 16 residues. CDR1 and CDR2 from the germline V gene are DFQATT and SNEGSKA (reference sequence). DNA for the CDR3: TGCAGTGCCCCCGTGGGGCCAACAAGCTCCTACAATGAGCAGTTCTTC. Translating it yields CSAPVGPTSSYNEQFF.

This clonotype was seen ten or more times. The chain combines TRBV7-9 with TRBJ2-5, with D possibly being TRBD1 (5 bases). Trimming took 0 bases from V and 3 from J, leaving 17 bases between them. CDR1 is SEHNR, CDR2 FQNEAQ, per germline (reference sequence). CDR3 length equals 17 residues. In nucleotides, the CDR3 is TGTGCCAGCAGCTTAGCGTCCTGGGGCCTATTAGAAGAGACCCAGTACTTC. Its protein is CASSLASWGLLEETQYF.

This clonotype was seen many times. The V and J genes are TRBV12-3 or TRBV12-4 and TRBJ2-1, with D possibly TRBD2 on 6 matching bases. The CDR3 runs 15 residues. V was trimmed by 3 bases and J by 8 bases, leaving 17 bases between them. The CDR3: CASSLTGVTGDEQFF. CDR3 nucleotide sequence: TGTGCCAGCAGTTTGACGGGGGTCACCGGGGATGAGCAGTTCTTC.

This clonotype came up many times. The chain uses TRBV7-9 and TRBJ1-1, with D unclear. CDR1 is SEHNR, CDR2 FQNEAQ, per germline (reference sequence). V was shortened by 5 bases and J by 1 base, with 5 bases between the two germline ends. This CDR3 has 12 amino acids. DNA for the CDR3: TGTGCCAGCAGCCTCAAGAACACTGAAGCTTTCTTT. This sequence encodes CASSLKNTEAFF.

The chain has TRBV29-1 and TRBJ2-1; 8 positions agree with TRBD2. This CDR3 contains 14 residues. Per germline, CDR1 SQVTM and CDR2 ANQGSEA. V dropped 5 bases and J dropped 5; count of bases not matched to a gene: 8. CDR3 nucleotides: TGCAGCGTTCTAGCGGGTAAGGGCCACAATGAGCAGTTCTTC. Protein: CSVLAGKGHNEQFF.

There are many counts of this clonotype. V usage is TRBV6-5 and J usage is TRBJ1-1; D uncertain. Germline V gives CDR1 MNHEY, CDR2 SVGAGI. V lost 0 bases and J lost 1, with 9 bases in between. The CDR3 is 15 residues long. CDR3 nucleotide sequence: TGTGCCAGCAGTTACTCGATAGTAGGGAACACTGAAGCTTTCTTT. Translated, it gives CASSYSIVGNTEAFF.